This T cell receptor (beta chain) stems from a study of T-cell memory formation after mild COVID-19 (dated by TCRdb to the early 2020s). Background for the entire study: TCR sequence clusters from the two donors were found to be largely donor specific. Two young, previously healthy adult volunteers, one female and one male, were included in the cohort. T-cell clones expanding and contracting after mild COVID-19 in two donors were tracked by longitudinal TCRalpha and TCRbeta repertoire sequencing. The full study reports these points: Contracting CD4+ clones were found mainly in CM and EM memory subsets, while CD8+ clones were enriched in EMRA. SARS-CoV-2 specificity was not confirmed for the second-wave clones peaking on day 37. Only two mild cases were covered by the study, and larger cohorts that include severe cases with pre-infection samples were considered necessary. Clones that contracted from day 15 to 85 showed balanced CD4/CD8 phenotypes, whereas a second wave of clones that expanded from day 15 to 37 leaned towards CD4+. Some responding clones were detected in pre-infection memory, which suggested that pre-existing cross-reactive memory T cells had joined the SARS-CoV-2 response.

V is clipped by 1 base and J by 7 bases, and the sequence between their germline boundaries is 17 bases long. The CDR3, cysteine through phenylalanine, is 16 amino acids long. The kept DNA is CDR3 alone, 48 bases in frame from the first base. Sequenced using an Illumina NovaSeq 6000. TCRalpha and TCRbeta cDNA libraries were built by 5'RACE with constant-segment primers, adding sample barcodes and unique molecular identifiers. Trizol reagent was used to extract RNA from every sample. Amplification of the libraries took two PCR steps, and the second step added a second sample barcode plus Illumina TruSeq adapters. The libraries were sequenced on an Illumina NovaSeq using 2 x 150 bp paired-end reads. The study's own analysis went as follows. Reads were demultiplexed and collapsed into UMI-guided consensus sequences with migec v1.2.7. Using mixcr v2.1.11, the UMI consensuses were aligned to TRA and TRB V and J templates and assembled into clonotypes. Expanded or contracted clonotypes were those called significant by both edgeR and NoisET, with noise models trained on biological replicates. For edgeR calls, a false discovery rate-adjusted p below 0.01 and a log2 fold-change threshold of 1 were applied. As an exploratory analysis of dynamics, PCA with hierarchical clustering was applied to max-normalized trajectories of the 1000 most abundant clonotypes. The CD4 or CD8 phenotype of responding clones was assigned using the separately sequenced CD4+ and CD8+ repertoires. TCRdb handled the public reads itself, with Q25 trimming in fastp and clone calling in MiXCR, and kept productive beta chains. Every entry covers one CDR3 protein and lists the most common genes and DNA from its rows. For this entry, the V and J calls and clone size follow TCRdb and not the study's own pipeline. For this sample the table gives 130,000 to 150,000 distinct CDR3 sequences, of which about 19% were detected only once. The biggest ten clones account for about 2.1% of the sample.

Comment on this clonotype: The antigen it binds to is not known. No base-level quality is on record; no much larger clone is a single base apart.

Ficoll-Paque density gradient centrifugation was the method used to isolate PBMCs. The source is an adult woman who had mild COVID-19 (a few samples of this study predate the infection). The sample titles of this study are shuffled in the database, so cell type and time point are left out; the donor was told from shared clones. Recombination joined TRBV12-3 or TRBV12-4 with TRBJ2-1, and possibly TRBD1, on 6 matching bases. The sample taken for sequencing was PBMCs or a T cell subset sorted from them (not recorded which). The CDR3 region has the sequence CASSLVQGSGANEQFF. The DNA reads TGTGCCAGCAGTTTAGTCCAGGGATCAGGGGCAAATGAGCAGTTCTTC.